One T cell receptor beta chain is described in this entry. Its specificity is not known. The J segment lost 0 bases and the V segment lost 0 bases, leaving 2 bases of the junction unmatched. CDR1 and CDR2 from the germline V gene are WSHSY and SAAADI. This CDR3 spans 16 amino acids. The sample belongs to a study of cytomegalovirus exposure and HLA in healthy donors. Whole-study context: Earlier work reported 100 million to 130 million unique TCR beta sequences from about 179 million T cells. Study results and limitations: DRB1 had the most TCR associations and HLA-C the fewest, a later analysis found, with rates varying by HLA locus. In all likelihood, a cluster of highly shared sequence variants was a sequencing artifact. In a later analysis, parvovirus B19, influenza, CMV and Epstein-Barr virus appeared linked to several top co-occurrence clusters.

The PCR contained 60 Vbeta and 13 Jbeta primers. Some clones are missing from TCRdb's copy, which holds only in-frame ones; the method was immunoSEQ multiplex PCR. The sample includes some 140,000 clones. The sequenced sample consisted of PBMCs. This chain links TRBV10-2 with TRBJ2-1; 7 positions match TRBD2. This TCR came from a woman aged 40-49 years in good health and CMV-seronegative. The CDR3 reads CASSESGGGSYNEQFF. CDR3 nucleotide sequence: TGCGCCAGCAGTGAGTCGGGGGGGGGCTCCTACAATGAGCAGTTCTTC.